This TCR beta chain is from a study of human versus mouse CDR3 diversity and MHC coevolution. Study overall: The immunoSEQ assay reportedly detects one in 200,000 T cells.

Profiling relied on immunoSEQ multiplex PCR, and the TCRdb table lists in-frame clones only, not all of them. The top ten clones hold roughly 0.15% of a sample with over 60,000 clones, 85% to 95% of them seen once. The CDR3 consists of 14 residues. V lost 6 bases, J lost 11 bases, and 12 bases stayed unmatched. Germline CDR1 and CDR2: SNHLY and FYNNEI. Cells were CD45RO-negative CD62L-positive naive CD4 T cells sorted from PBMCs. This rearrangement joins TRBV2 to TRBJ2-5, with TRBD2 matching 10 bases. The specimen was naive CD4+ T cells from blood. The subset here: CD45RO-negative CD62L-positive naive CD4 T cells. The clonotype originates from a person aged 30 to 69 in good health. The CDR3, as DNA: TGTGCCAGCAGGTCGAGCGGGGGGGCAAGGGAGCAGTACTTC. It specifies CASRSSGGAREQYF. The variable domain in full, with the rest retrieved from reference TRBV2 and TRBJ2-5, is EPEVTQTPSHQVTQMGQEVILRCVPISNHLYFYWYRQILGQKVEFLVSFYNNEISEKSEIFDDQFSVERPDGSNFTLKIRSTKLEDSAMYFCASRSSGGAREQYFGPGTRLLVL.